This T cell receptor beta chain was sequenced during a study of blood T cell repertoires in COVID-19. The overall study: Sources were T cells, B-cell-depleted T cells, or PBMCs; the material itself was cDNA or gDNA.

Deletions cut 3 bases from V and 0 bases from J, with 11 bases between. This CDR3 is built from 16 residues. CDR1 LGHDT and CDR2 YNNKEL come from the germline V gene (reference sequence). The protocol was immunoSEQ multiplex PCR, while the TCRdb copy is restricted to in-frame clones and leaves out a portion. Of about 230,000 clones listed, approximately 87% were seen once; the top ten hold approximately 2.6%. The sequence was collected from a woman in her 70s with active or convalescent COVID-19. The sequencing sample was made of peripheral blood. The gene calls are TRBV3-1 (or the pseudogene TRBV3-2) and TRBJ2-2; the D gene is possibly TRBD2 (7 bases). The CDR3 DNA follows: TGTGCCAGCAGCCACTGGGGGGGCGCGAACACCGGGGAGCTGTTTTTT. Translating gives CASSHWGGANTGELFF.